Listed here is a single T cell receptor (beta chain). Germline V gives CDR1 MDHEN, CDR2 SYDVKM. The length of the CDR3 is 16 residues. With 6 bases removed from V and 0 bases from J, the gap between germline ends came to 17 bases. This was the immunoSEQ v3 assay. Clones were read by immunoSEQ multiplex PCR, and TCRdb kept only the in-frame ones, dropping some. The table shows about 50,000 clones, with around 80% occurring only once. Noted time point: pre-treatment sample, taken before nivolumab and TIL therapy. This record belongs to a study of TIL therapy for anti-PD-1-resistant metastatic lung cancer. Study summary: Tumors had a median PD-L1 proportion score of 6%. Most patients had lung adenocarcinoma; a handful of tumors were EGFR-mutant, two ALK-rearranged; half smoked currently or formerly.

This chain connects TRBV28 to TRBJ1-2; D perhaps matches TRBD1 (6 bases). Sequences were derived from blood, sampled at baseline. The source is a woman between 30 and 80 years old with non-small cell lung cancer. The CDR3 sequence: CASRLSGVRANYGYTF. CDR3 bases: TGTGCCAGCAGACTATCAGGGGTTAGAGCTAACTATGGCTACACCTTC.